This T cell receptor beta chain was captured by sequencing in a study of T-cell reconstitution after alpha-beta-depleted transplantation in children. Unique molecular identifiers were used to barcode this TCRbeta library. TCRdb re-analysed the PCR reads in MiXCR, keeping a single row per CDR3 protein. The sample includes more than 550,000 distinct CDR3 sequences, 10% to 13% seen only once; the top ten take 4%. CDR1 DFQATT and CDR2 SNEGSKA come from the germline V gene (reference sequence). The CDR3 is made up of 13 amino acids. Between the trimmed V and J ends, which lost 2 bases and 3 bases, there was a span of 11 bases.

This sample comprised PBMCs from the stem cell graft donor, obtained from the stem cell graft. The source of this sequence is a human donor who donated a stem cell graft to a child with acute myeloid leukemia. The J gene is TRBJ2-7, the V gene TRBV20-1; D not resolved. The CDR3 here is CSARIREHYEQYF. CDR3 nucleotide sequence: TGCAGTGCTAGAATCCGAGAACACTACGAGCAGTACTTC.